The 10 T cell receptor beta chains in this list originate from one sample, sequenced in a study of T cells after yellow fever vaccination. In TCRdb, the 5' RACE reads were re-called with MiXCR into one record per CDR3 protein. This sample has about 550,000 distinct CDR3 sequences, with roughly 21% found just once. The material sequenced was PBMCs, taken 15 days after the yellow fever booster vaccination. The receptor set was obtained from a man aged 25 to 40 who received the YFV17D yellow fever vaccine.

This clonotype was counted only a few times. V is TRBV18 and J is TRBJ1-2, with D maybe TRBD1 (5 bases). This CDR3 is built from 12 residues. Germline loops: CDR1 KGHSH, CDR2 LQKENI. Deletions cut 5 bases from V and 3 bases from J, with 7 bases between. Here the CDR3 DNA reads TGTGCCAGCTCAGGGGCTGACTATGGCTACACCTTC. This sequence encodes CASSGADYGYTF.

The V and J genes are TRBV6-5 and TRBJ2-7; the D is unclear. This CDR3 has 14 amino acids. Germline loops: CDR1 MNHEY, CDR2 SVGAGI. V lost 4 bases to trimming and J lost 2 bases, with 12 bases between them. The CDR3 spells CASSLLGPTYEQYF. For the CDR3, the DNA is TGTGCCAGCAGTTTACTCGGGCCCACCTACGAGCAGTACTTC.

This clonotype was picked up a small number of times. This chain joins TRBV7-8 and TRBJ2-1, with D unresolved. The germline V and J ends were trimmed by 4 bases and 0 bases, with 7 bases remaining between them. Germline values: CDR1 SGHVS, CDR2 FQNEAQ. This CDR3 is 14 amino acids long. CDR3 nucleotide sequence: TGTGCCAGCAGCTATGTTCGCTCCTACAATGAGCAGTTCTTC. Its translation: CASSYVRSYNEQFF.

The rearrangement uses TRBV5-1 and TRBJ1-1, with D uncertain. V was shortened by 2 bases and J by 0 bases, with 8 bases between the two germline ends. CDR1 is SGHRS and CDR2 is YFSETQ in the germline V gene. This CDR3 region has 14 residues. The CDR3 DNA is TGCGCCAGCAGCTTTAATAACGTGAACACTGAAGCTTTCTTT. This sequence encodes CASSFNNVNTEAFF.

This clonotype was counted at least ten times. This chain joins TRBV7-2 and TRBJ2-3; perhaps TRBD1 as D (6 bases). The germline V gene encodes CDR1 SGHTA and CDR2 FQGNSA. The CDR3 runs 13 residues. V lost 1 base to trimming and J lost 4 bases, with 6 bases between them. CDR3 DNA: TGTGCCAGCAGCTTAGAGGGGGCAGATACGCAGTATTTT. The encoded protein is CASSLEGADTQYF.

The CDR3 DNA is TGCGCCAGCAGCTTGGCCGGGGGATCTAACTATGGCTACACCTTC. This translates into CASSLAGGSNYGYTF. This chain connects TRBV5-1 to TRBJ1-2, with D tentatively TRBD1 (5 bases). V lost 0 bases and J 0 bases, leaving 9 bases between the germline ends. Germline CDR1 and CDR2: SGHRS and YFSETQ. The CDR3 has 15 residues.

The sample holds a few counts of this clonotype. The V call is TRBV28, the J call TRBJ2-6; no clear D gene. Germline V gene data show CDR1 as MDHEN and CDR2 as SYDVKM. V shed 4 bases and J shed 4 bases, with 8 bases lying between them. This CDR3 is 14 amino acids long. DNA of the CDR3: TGTGCCAGCAGTTCTCTACGGGGGGCCAACGTCCTGACTTTC. Translated, it gives CASSSLRGANVLTF.

The genes are TRBV12-3 or TRBV12-4 and TRBJ2-7; TRBD1 matches at 7 bases. The V and J ends lost 1 base and 0 bases, in that order; junction bases with no gene match: 6. This CDR3 is 16 amino acids long. This CDR3 reads CASSLVAGGISYEQYF. The CDR3 bases are TGTGCCAGCAGTTTAGTTGCAGGGGGAATCTCCTACGAGCAGTACTTC.

V gene TRBV23-1 combines with J gene TRBJ2-1; D is uncertain. TRBV23-1 is flagged as an ORF with uncertain function. The CDR3 is 16 residues long. Trimming removed 4 bases at V and 0 bases at J, with 13 bases between. CDR3 DNA: TGCGCCAGCAGTCCCAAGGACCCGGCCTCCTACAATGAGCAGTTCTTC. Protein product: CASSPKDPASYNEQFF.

The V gene is TRBV20-1, the J gene TRBJ2-2, with TRBD1 matching over 8 bases. This CDR3 comprises 13 residues. Germline values: CDR1 DFQATT, CDR2 SNEGSKA (reference sequence). Trimming removed 6 bases from V and 7 bases from J; junction bases left unmatched: 7. This CDR3 is CSARTGTVGELFF. CDR3 coding DNA: TGCAGTGCAAGGACAGGGACCGTCGGGGAGCTGTTTTTT.